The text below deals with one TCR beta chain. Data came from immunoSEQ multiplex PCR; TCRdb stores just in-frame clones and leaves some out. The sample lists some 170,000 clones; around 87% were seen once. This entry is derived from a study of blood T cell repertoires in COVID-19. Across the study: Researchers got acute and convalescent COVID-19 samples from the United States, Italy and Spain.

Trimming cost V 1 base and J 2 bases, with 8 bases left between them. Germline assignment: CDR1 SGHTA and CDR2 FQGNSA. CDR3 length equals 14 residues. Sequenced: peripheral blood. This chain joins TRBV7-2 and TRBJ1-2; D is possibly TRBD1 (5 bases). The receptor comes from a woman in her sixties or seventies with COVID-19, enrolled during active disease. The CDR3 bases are TGTGCCAGCAGCTTAGTACGGGGGAACTATGGCTACACCTTC. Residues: CASSLVRGNYGYTF. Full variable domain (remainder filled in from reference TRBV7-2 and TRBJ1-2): GAGVSQSPSNKVTEKGKDVELRCDPISGHTALYWYRQSLGQGLEFLIYFQGNSAPDKSGLPSDRFSAERTGGSVSTLTIQRTQQEDSAVYLCASSLVRGNYGYTFGSGTRLTVV.